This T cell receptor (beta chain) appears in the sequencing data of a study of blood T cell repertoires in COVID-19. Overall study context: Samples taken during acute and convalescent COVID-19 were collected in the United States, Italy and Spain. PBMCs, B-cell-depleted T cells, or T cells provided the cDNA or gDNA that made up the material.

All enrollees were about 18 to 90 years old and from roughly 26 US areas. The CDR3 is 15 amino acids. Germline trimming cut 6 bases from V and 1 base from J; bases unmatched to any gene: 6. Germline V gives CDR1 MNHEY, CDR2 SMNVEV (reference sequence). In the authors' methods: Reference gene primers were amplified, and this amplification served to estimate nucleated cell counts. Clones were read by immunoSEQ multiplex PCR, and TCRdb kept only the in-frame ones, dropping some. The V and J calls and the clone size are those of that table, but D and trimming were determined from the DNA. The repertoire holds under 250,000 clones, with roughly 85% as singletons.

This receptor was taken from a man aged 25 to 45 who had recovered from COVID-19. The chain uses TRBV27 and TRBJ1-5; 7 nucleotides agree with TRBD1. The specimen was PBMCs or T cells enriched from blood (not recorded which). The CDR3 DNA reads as TGTGCCAGCAGCCCGACAGGGTTGAGCAATCAGCCCCAGCATTTT. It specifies CASSPTGLSNQPQHF.